This T cell receptor (beta chain) comes out of a study of T cells expressing NK-cell markers. Study information: Researchers got TCR beta repertoires out of sorted CD3+CD56+NKG2C+, CD3+CD56+NKG2C- and CD3+CD56-NKG2C+ T cells.

Germline CDR1 and CDR2: SSHAT and FNYEAQ (reference sequence). The CDR3 spans 14 residues. TCRdb reworked the 5' RACE reads into one entry per CDR3 protein, no DNA. This sample's table has about 440,000 distinct CDR3 sequences. The V call is TRBV7-7, the J call TRBJ2-5; no DNA is available, so the TRBD2 call from TCRdb remains unchecked. The sequence came from a woman between 18 and 75 years old in good health. Material for sequencing was blood T cells: a sorted CD56 or NKG2C T cell subset, CD4+ or CD8+ T cells, or bulk PBMC T cells (not recorded which). The CDR3 reads CASSATGTRETQYF.